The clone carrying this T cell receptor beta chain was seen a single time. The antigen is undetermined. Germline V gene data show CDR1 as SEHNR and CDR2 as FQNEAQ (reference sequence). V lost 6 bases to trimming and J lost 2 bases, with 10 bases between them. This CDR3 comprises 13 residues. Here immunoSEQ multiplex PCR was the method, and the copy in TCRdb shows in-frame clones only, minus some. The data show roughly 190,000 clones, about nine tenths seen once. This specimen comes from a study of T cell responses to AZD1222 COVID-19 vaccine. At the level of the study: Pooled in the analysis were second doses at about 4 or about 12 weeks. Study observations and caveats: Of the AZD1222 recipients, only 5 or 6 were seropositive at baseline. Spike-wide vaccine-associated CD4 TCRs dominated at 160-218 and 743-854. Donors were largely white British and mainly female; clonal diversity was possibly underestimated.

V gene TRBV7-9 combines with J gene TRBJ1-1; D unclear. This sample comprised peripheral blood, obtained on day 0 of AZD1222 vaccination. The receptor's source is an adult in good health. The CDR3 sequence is CASSFDTNTEAFF. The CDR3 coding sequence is TGTGCCAGCAGTTTTGACACTAACACTGAAGCTTTCTTT.